Below, 24 T cell receptor beta chains from the same sample are listed, as sequenced in a study of human T cells and chemical hapten exposure. Time point noted: patch test 1, 2 weeks after DPC sensitization. The treatment is: therapeutic diphenylcyclopropenone sensitization with weekly scalp DPC. TCRdb re-called the RACE reads through MiXCR, storing one row per CDR3 protein. The table lists roughly 180,000 distinct CDR3 sequences, 20% to 25% of them singletons. The sequencing used whole blood, collected in connection with sensitization to the hapten diphenylcyclopropenone (DPC). Receptors were obtained from a woman in her forties or fifties with alopecia areata. Some clones in this sample may be carry-over from other donors' samples.

The CDR3 nucleotides read TGTGCCAGCAGTTACGGGGACGGAGCTAACTATGGCTACACCTTC. Its translation: CASSYGDGANYGYTF. This sequence joins TRBV6-5 and TRBJ1-2, with TRBD1 as a possible D gene (5 bases). The CDR3 length is 15 residues. V gave up 2 bases and J gave up 0 bases, with 10 bases separating them. Germline V CDR1 and CDR2: MNHEY, SVGAGI.

This clonotype was seen more than once but under ten times. The rearrangement uses TRBV27 and TRBJ2-3, with 9 bases that match TRBD2. The length of the CDR3 is 16 residues. Germline assignment: CDR1 MNHEY and CDR2 SMNVEV (reference sequence). V shed 6 bases and J 1 base; nucleotides not matched to a gene: 8. The CDR3 reads CASSRLAGARTDTQYF. CDR3 bases: TGTGCCAGCAGCCGATTAGCGGGGGCCCGCACAGATACGCAGTATTTT.

The V and J genes are TRBV18 and TRBJ2-1, with unresolved D. Between the trimmed V and J ends, which lost 2 bases and 8 bases, there was a span of 10 bases. The germline CDR1 and CDR2 sequences are KGHSH and LQKENI. The CDR3 runs to 13 residues. In DNA form, the CDR3 reads TGTGCCAGCTCACCAGCTAGAGTGGATGAGCAGTTCTTC. The encoded protein is CASSPARVDEQFF.

This clonotype has more than one count but fewer than ten. The chain combines TRBV10-3 with TRBJ2-1; a weak D match, TRBD1 (5 bases). CDR1 ENHRY and CDR2 SYGVKD come from the germline V gene. This CDR3 has 15 amino acids. Trimming cost V 5 bases and J 0 bases, with 11 bases left between them. The CDR3 sequence: CAISPGDSSYNEQFF. In nucleotides, the CDR3 is TGTGCCATCAGTCCAGGCGACAGCTCCTACAATGAGCAGTTCTTC.

The chain joins TRBV6-2 or TRBV6-3 to TRBJ2-1; D unresolved. The CDR3 extends over 15 amino acids. Per the germline V gene, CDR1 is MNHEY and CDR2 is SVGEGT. Trimming left V 2 bases short and J 9 bases short, with 17 bases between. DNA for the CDR3: TGTGCCAGCAGTTACGAAGTGAGGAGCATAGGTGAGCAGTTCTTC. Translated: CASSYEVRSIGEQFF.

Concerning this clonotype: An end of the junction differs from the germline gene, which may be a read error. The V call is TRBV5-1, the J call TRBJ1-2, with 8 bases that match TRBD1. Germline V gives CDR1 SGHRS, CDR2 YFSETQ. The CDR3 spans 13 residues. The CDR3 region is CASSSGQGYGYNF. The DNA for the CDR3 is TGCGCCAGCAGCTCCGGACAGGGCTATGGCTACAACTTC. Drawing the rest from reference TRBV5-1 and TRBJ1-2, the complete variable domain is KAGVTQTPRYLIKTRGQQVTLSCSPISGHRSVSWYQQTPGQGLQFLFEYFSETQRNKGNFPGRFSGRQFSNSRSEMNVSTLELGDSALYLCASSSGQGYGYNFGSGTRLTVV.

This chain uses TRBV11-2 with TRBJ1-1; TRBD1 might be the D (6 bases). Trimming removed 3 bases at V and 4 bases at J, with 9 bases between. The CDR3 contains 13 residues. Germline CDR1 SGHAT, CDR2 FQNNGV. CDR3 bases: TGTGCCAGCAGCTTCGGGGGCTTCACTGAAGCTTTCTTT. This gives the protein CASSFGGFTEAFF.

This clonotype was seen only a few times. The J gene is TRBJ1-5, the V gene TRBV28; D is unresolved. The germline V gene has CDR1 MDHEN and CDR2 SYDVKM. This CDR3 region has 11 residues. V was trimmed by 7 bases and J by 6 bases, leaving 7 bases between them. In DNA, the CDR3 is TGTGCCAGCAATGTTCGTCAGCCCCAGCATTTT. This gives the protein CASNVRQPQHF.

This chain uses TRBV7-8 with TRBJ1-1, with TRBD1 as a possible D gene (5 bases). The germline V and J ends were trimmed by 1 base and 5 bases, with 14 bases remaining between them. The CDR3 covers 15 residues. Germline CDR1 reads SGHVS; CDR2 reads FQNEAQ. CDR3 bases: TGTGCCAGCAGCTTAGGAGCAGGGCGAAGGACTGAAGCTTTCTTT. It encodes CASSLGAGRRTEAFF.

This chain connects TRBV6-5 to TRBJ2-5; 11 nucleotides line up with TRBD2. This CDR3 is built from 15 residues. With V trimmed by 6 bases and J by 4 bases, 7 bases remained unmatched. Germline V CDR1 and CDR2: MNHEY, SVGAGI. In DNA form, the CDR3 reads TGTGCCAGCAGCCCCGGCGGACTAGCGGGAGAGACCCAGTACTTC. It is translated as CASSPGGLAGETQYF.

This sequence joins TRBV7-8 and TRBJ2-6; no firm D call. This CDR3 is built from 17 residues. CDR1 and CDR2 from the germline V gene are SGHVS and FQNEAQ. V lost 1 base and J 3 bases, leaving 13 bases between the germline ends. The CDR3 nucleotides are TGTGCCAGCAGCTTAGAAGATAGGGCATTTGGGGCCAACGTCCTGACTTTC. The encoded protein is CASSLEDRAFGANVLTF.

Here the CDR3 reads CSAESTNYGYTF. In DNA form, the CDR3 reads TGCAGTGCCGAGAGTACTAACTATGGCTACACCTTC. This sequence joins TRBV20-1 and TRBJ1-2, with unresolved D. The CDR3 is 12 residues long. Trimming removed 6 bases at V and 0 bases at J, with 8 bases between. Germline CDR1 and CDR2: DFQATT and SNEGSKA (reference sequence).

This chain links TRBV27 with TRBJ2-2; no firm D call. Per the germline V gene, CDR1 is MNHEY and CDR2 is SMNVEV (reference sequence). The germline V and J ends were trimmed by 8 bases and 0 bases, with 10 bases remaining between them. The CDR3 has 14 residues. CDR3: CASRQSANTGELFF. CDR3 coding DNA: TGTGCCAGCCGTCAATCTGCGAACACCGGGGAGCTGTTTTTT.

This chain uses TRBV4-2 with TRBJ2-3, with TRBD2 matching 10 bases. This CDR3 comprises 16 residues. Germline lookup yields CDR1 LGHNA and CDR2 YNFKEQ. The V gene end was trimmed by 4 bases and the J gene end by 5 bases; junction bases not matched to a gene: 9. CDR3 nucleotide sequence: TGTGCCAGCAGCCCAACACTAGCGGGACTAGTAGATACGCAGTATTTT. Its protein is CASSPTLAGLVDTQYF.

This clonotype has at least ten counts. V is TRBV5-1 and J is TRBJ2-1; D not resolved. CDR1 SGHRS and CDR2 YFSETQ come from the germline V gene. With 0 bases removed from V and 8 bases from J, the gap between germline ends came to 6 bases. The CDR3 consists of 12 residues. CDR3 sequence (DNA): TGCGCCAGCAGCTTGGGTGATTATGAGCAGTTCTTC. Translating gives CASSLGDYEQFF.

This clonotype occurred a few times. J is TRBJ2-1 and V is TRBV19; 9 bases match TRBD2. CDR1 is LNHDA and CDR2 is SQIVND in the germline V gene (reference sequence). This CDR3 region has 18 residues. After removal of 1 base from V and 6 bases from J, the junction contained 13 bases not matched to a gene. DNA of the CDR3: TGTGCCAGTAGTATAGTAATGCTAGCGGGGAGAGTCGGCAATGAGCAGTTCTTC. Translating it yields CASSIVMLAGRVGNEQFF.

This rearrangement joins TRBV20-1 to TRBJ2-7; unclear D gene. The ends were cut back, 3 bases at V and 3 bases at J, with 9 bases in the middle. Germline loops: CDR1 DFQATT, CDR2 SNEGSKA (reference sequence). This CDR3 region has 12 residues. The CDR3 here is CSASLQSYEQYF. The CDR3 nucleotides are TGCAGTGCTAGCCTACAGAGCTACGAGCAGTACTTC.

This clonotype appeared a few times. The chain carries TRBV5-1 and TRBJ1-6; D uncertain. This CDR3 comprises 16 residues. CDR1 is SGHRS, CDR2 YFSETQ, per germline. Trimming shortened V by 3 bases and J by 0 bases, and 10 bases separated the two germline ends. The DNA for the CDR3 is TGCGCCAGCAGCTCCCAAGCGAGCTCCTATAATTCACCCCTCCACTTT. This encodes CASSSQASSYNSPLHF.

The gene calls are TRBV20-1 and TRBJ1-4; 9 nucleotides match TRBD1. Germline CDR1 is DFQATT and CDR2 is SNEGSKA (reference sequence). The CDR3 is 13 residues long. The ends lost 4 bases at V and 8 bases at J; junction bases unmatched: 5. CDR3 region: CSATGTGHEKLFF. The CDR3 region has the DNA TGCAGTGCTACCGGGACAGGGCACGAAAAACTGTTTTTT.

This clonotype was observed at least ten times. V gene TRBV5-1 combines with J gene TRBJ2-7; D perhaps matches TRBD1 (5 bases). Germline-derived CDR1 and CDR2 are SGHRS and YFSETQ. Trimming shortened V by 4 bases and J by 4 bases, and 12 bases separated the two germline ends. The CDR3 has 13 amino acids. DNA of the CDR3: TGCGCCAGCAGCGAATCAGGGTTTTACGAGCAGTACTTC. It encodes CASSESGFYEQYF.

The V and J genes are TRBV13 and TRBJ1-2; a possible D gene is TRBD1 (5 bases). CDR1 PRHDT and CDR2 FYEKMQ come from the germline V gene (reference sequence). The germline V and J ends were trimmed by 2 bases and 6 bases, with 10 bases remaining between them. CDR3 size: 13 residues. The DNA for the CDR3 is TGTGCCAGCAGCTTACCGGGACCGAATGGCTACACCTTC. Protein product: CASSLPGPNGYTF.

This chain uses TRBV11-2 with TRBJ2-5; 7 bases map to TRBD2. This CDR3 region has 15 residues. Germline V gene lookup returns CDR1 SGHAT and CDR2 FQNNGV. V lost 3 bases, J lost 2 bases, and 6 bases stayed unmatched. The CDR3 DNA is TGTGCCAGCAGCTTGGGAGCGGGACCTCAAGAGACCCAGTACTTC. The encoded protein is CASSLGAGPQETQYF.

This clonotype was observed a handful of times. The chain carries TRBV20-1 and TRBJ2-1; 7 positions agree with TRBD2. Germline V gene lookup returns CDR1 DFQATT and CDR2 SNEGSKA (reference sequence). This CDR3 has 14 amino acids. J was trimmed by 9 bases and V by 5 bases; bases with no gene match: 13. The CDR3 region is CSAFRDYYLGEQFF. As DNA, the CDR3 is TGCAGTGCTTTCCGGGACTATTATTTGGGTGAGCAGTTCTTC.

This clonotype has only a few counts. This chain links TRBV27 with TRBJ2-1, with 12 bases matching TRBD2. The CDR3 length is 14 residues. Germline loops: CDR1 MNHEY, CDR2 SMNVEV (reference sequence). V dropped 6 bases and J dropped 8; count of bases not matched to a gene: 5. Written as DNA, the CDR3 is TGTGCCAGCAGAACACTAGCGGGAGGCGATGAGCAGTTCTTC. Encoded protein: CASRTLAGGDEQFF.